This T cell receptor (beta chain) stems from a study of OX40 agonist ivuxolimab in advanced cancers. Study-wide context: The group had a mean age of around 60 years, ranged from about 23 to 79, and was just under 85% male. Findings and limits, study-wide: Dose levels from 0.1 to 3.0 mg/kg saw CD4+ and CD8+ blood T cells expand clonally by week 6. Undetermined was the antigen specificity of the expanded peripheral T cells.

V was trimmed by 5 bases and J by 5 bases, leaving 15 bases between them. CDR3 length: 14 residues. CDR1 and CDR2 (germline): SNHLY, FYNNEI. Libraries were prepared by immunoSEQ multiplex PCR; TCRdb keeps only in-frame clonotypes and omits some of them. The sample gives 80,000 to 95,000 clones, 87% of which show up once; roughly 1.4% is in the top ten. As for this clone: Its target is not known.

The starting material was CD4+ or CD8+ T cells sorted from blood, obtained in a trial of the OX40 agonist ivuxolimab. This clonotype originated in an adult with an advanced solid tumor such as melanoma, head and neck, liver or kidney cancer. The chain uses TRBV2 and TRBJ2-5; TRBD2 might be the D (5 bases). The DNA of the CDR3 is TGTGCCAGCAGTCTCGGGCGTTCGGGGGAGACCCAGTACTTC. This codes for CASSLGRSGETQYF.